One sample yielded the 22 T cell receptor beta chains listed below, sequenced in a study of cytomegalovirus exposure and HLA in healthy donors (dated by TCRdb to 2015 to 2018). Receptor libraries were prepared by the immunoSEQ multiplex PCR assay. For the multiplex PCR, a mixture combining 60 forward primers for TCR Vbeta segments and 13 reverse primers for TCR Jbeta segments was used. TCRdb stores this immuneACCESS table with in-frame sequences only. Part of the clones is absent; in the studies checked, under half of the shortfall reflects unresolved V genes, and no reason is known for the rest. The sample has more than 80,000 clones on record, about 89% of them singletons. The ten largest clones add up to 9.2% of the sample. The sample taken for sequencing was PBMCs. The receptors come from a man in his thirties or forties in good health and CMV-seropositive.

In this sample, this clone turned up a few times. The V call is TRBV10-1, the J call TRBJ2-2; D is unclear. V was pared by 2 bases and J by 7 bases, with 5 bases between. This CDR3 is 12 amino acids long. Germline V gene lookup returns CDR1 WNHNN and CDR2 SYGVQD (reference sequence). The CDR3 DNA follows: TGCGCCAGCAGTGAGGCGGTCGGGGAGCTGTTTTTT. Translated, it gives CASSEAVGELFF.

CDR3 sequence (DNA): TGTGCCAGCAGCTTACTTGGGCAGGCGTTATACAATGAGCAGTTCTTC. It specifies CASSLLGQALYNEQFF. This sequence joins TRBV7-3 and TRBJ2-1, with unresolved D. V shed 2 bases and J shed 4 bases, with 15 bases lying between them. The length of the CDR3 is 16 residues. Germline assignment: CDR1 SGHTA and CDR2 FQGTGA.

V is TRBV5-1 and J is TRBJ2-2; D is possibly TRBD2 (6 bases). Trimming left V 5 bases short and J 0 bases short, with 14 bases between. This CDR3 spans 16 amino acids. The germline V gene has CDR1 SGHRS and CDR2 YFSETQ. The CDR3 spells CASRYYGTSNTGELFF. The CDR3 DNA reads TGCGCCAGCAGGTATTATGGGACTTCGAACACCGGGGAGCTGTTTTTT.

This chain uses TRBV27 with TRBJ2-7; unclear D gene. Trimming took off 8 bases at V and 3 bases at J, with 11 bases between the two ends. In germline, CDR1 is MNHEY, CDR2 SMNVEV (reference sequence). This CDR3 is 12 amino acids long. CDR3 loop: CASRDIGYEQYF. CDR3 nucleotide sequence: TGTGCCAGCCGTGACATTGGCTACGAGCAGTACTTC.

V gene TRBV28 combines with J gene TRBJ2-2; a weak D match, TRBD1 (5 bases). Trimming took 6 bases from V and 5 from J, leaving 16 bases between them. Germline CDR1 and CDR2: MDHEN and SYDVKM. This CDR3 contains 15 residues. This CDR3 reads CASSPIGEFTGELFF. The CDR3 DNA is TGTGCCAGCAGCCCGATAGGGGAATTTACCGGGGAGCTGTTTTTT.

V usage is TRBV9 and J usage is TRBJ1-4; 9 nucleotides agree with TRBD1. With 4 bases clipped from V and 8 bases from J, the junction kept 6 bases outside the gene matches. CDR3 size: 14 residues. Per germline, CDR1 SGDLS and CDR2 YYNGEE. The CDR3 coding sequence is TGTGCCAGCAGCCTCGGACAGGGGAGCGAAAAACTGTTTTTT. Amino acids: CASSLGQGSEKLFF. Filled out from reference TRBV9 and TRBJ1-4, the complete variable domain reads DSGVTQTPKHLITATGQRVTLRCSPRSGDLSVYWYQQSLDQGLQFLIQYYNGEERAKGNILERFSAQQFPDLHSELNLSSLELGDSALYFCASSLGQGSEKLFFGSGTQLSVL.

The gene calls are TRBV13 and TRBJ2-3, with 8 bases lining up with TRBD1. Trimming took 3 bases from V and 7 from J; bases not matched to a gene: 6. The germline V gene has CDR1 PRHDT and CDR2 FYEKMQ (reference sequence). The length of the CDR3 is 14 residues. CDR3 coding DNA: TGTGCCAGCAGCTTTACGACAGGGGACCATACGCAGTATTTT. It yields the protein CASSFTTGDHTQYF.

CDR3 loop: CASSLQGFHGAQHF. The DNA for the CDR3 is TGTGCCAGCAGCTTACAGGGATTCCATGGTGCCCAGCATTTT. The V gene is TRBV5-4, the J gene TRBJ1-5, with TRBD1 as a possible D gene (6 bases). The V and J ends lost 2 bases and 11 bases respectively, with 17 bases between them. Looked up from germline, CDR1 is SGHNT and CDR2 is YYREEE (reference sequence). The CDR3 spans 14 residues.

This clone was detected only a few times. The V call is TRBV28, the J call TRBJ1-5; TRBD1 aligns across 8 bases. The ends lost 3 bases at V and 3 bases at J; junction bases unmatched: 4. The CDR3 spans 15 residues. CDR1 is MDHEN, CDR2 SYDVKM, per germline. Here the CDR3 DNA reads TGTGCCAGCAGTTTTGGGGGACAGGTCAATCAGCCCCAGCATTTT. Amino acids: CASSFGGQVNQPQHF.

The CDR3 DNA follows: TGCGCCAGCAGCTCGGACATCAATCAGCCCCAGCATTTT. As protein: CASSSDINQPQHF. The genes are TRBV5-1 and TRBJ1-5; D is perhaps TRBD1 (5 bases). V lost 3 bases to trimming and J lost 3 bases, with 7 bases between them. Germline V CDR1 and CDR2: SGHRS, YFSETQ. CDR3 length: 13 residues. The variable domain in full, with the rest retrieved from reference TRBV5-1 and TRBJ1-5, is KAGVTQTPRYLIKTRGQQVTLSCSPISGHRSVSWYQQTPGQGLQFLFEYFSETQRNKGNFPGRFSGRQFSNSRSEMNVSTLELGDSALYLCASSSDINQPQHFGDGTRLSIL.

This sequence joins TRBV7-9 and TRBJ1-5; 9 bases are shared with TRBD1. V shed 4 bases, J shed 0 bases, and the junction held 1 base outside the gene matches. Germline-derived CDR1 and CDR2 are SEHNR and FQNEAQ (reference sequence). The CDR3 covers 15 residues. The CDR3 coding sequence is TGTGCCAGCAGCTCGGGACAGGGTAGCAATCAGCCCCAGCATTTT. Its protein product is CASSSGQGSNQPQHF.

This clone was seen a few times. This chain uses TRBV5-1 with TRBJ2-5, with TRBD1 as a possible D gene (5 bases). The germline V gene encodes CDR1 SGHRS and CDR2 YFSETQ. This CDR3 is built from 14 residues. With 3 bases removed from V and 1 base from J, the gap between germline ends came to 10 bases. The CDR3 coding sequence is TGCGCCAGCAGCTCTGGGGCGAGCCAAGAGACCCAGTACTTC. Its translation: CASSSGASQETQYF. The whole variable domain, remainder taken from reference TRBV5-1 and TRBJ2-5, is KAGVTQTPRYLIKTRGQQVTLSCSPISGHRSVSWYQQTPGQGLQFLFEYFSETQRNKGNFPGRFSGRQFSNSRSEMNVSTLELGDSALYLCASSSGASQETQYFGPGTRLLVL.

V is TRBV19 and J is TRBJ2-7, with 10 bases matching TRBD2. V shed 3 bases and J 1 base; nucleotides not matched to a gene: 9. The CDR3 spans 17 residues. The V gene's germline CDR1 is LNHDA and CDR2 SQIVND (reference sequence). CDR3: CASSMKLAGVTSYEQYF. CDR3 DNA sequence: TGTGCCAGTAGTATGAAGCTAGCGGGAGTCACGTCCTACGAGCAGTACTTC.

The genes are TRBV19 and TRBJ2-7; 13 bases are shared with TRBD2. Germline V gene lookup returns CDR1 LNHDA and CDR2 SQIVND (reference sequence). Trimming cost V 6 bases and J 9 bases; bases outside gene matches: 8. This CDR3 contains 14 residues. The CDR3 DNA reads as TGTGCCAGTAGCCTAGGACTAGCGGGAGTTGCGCAGTACTTC. Translation: CASSLGLAGVAQYF.

This chain uses TRBV27 with TRBJ2-7, with 10 nucleotides matching TRBD1. This CDR3 region has 13 residues. CDR1 and CDR2 (germline): MNHEY, SMNVEV (reference sequence). Germline trimming cut 9 bases from V and 4 bases from J; bases unmatched to any gene: 6. The CDR3 reads CASWDRGLYEQYF. CDR3 bases: TGTGCCAGTTGGGACAGGGGATTATACGAGCAGTACTTC.

The chain carries TRBV27 and TRBJ2-2; 7 positions agree with TRBD2. The CDR3 extends over 15 amino acids. In germline, CDR1 is MNHEY, CDR2 SMNVEV (reference sequence). The trim removed 5 bases at V and 8 bases at J, leaving 11 bases unmatched. The CDR3 region is CASSPLAGEAGELFF. CDR3 bases: TGTGCCAGCAGTCCTTTAGCGGGTGAAGCGGGGGAGCTGTTTTTT.

The CDR3: CASSAGQGSYTF. In DNA form, the CDR3 reads TGTGCCAGCAGCGCGGGACAGGGAAGCTACACCTTC. The V gene is TRBV5-4, the J gene TRBJ1-2, with TRBD1 matching over 9 bases. In germline, CDR1 is SGHNT, CDR2 YYREEE (reference sequence). J was trimmed by 9 bases and V by 4 bases; bases with no gene match: 4. The CDR3 sequence is 12 residues long.

The chain combines TRBV19 with TRBJ1-4, with D tentatively TRBD1 (6 bases). V gave up 4 bases and J gave up 7 bases, with 19 bases separating them. Germline lookup yields CDR1 LNHDA and CDR2 SQIVND (reference sequence). The CDR3 is 16 amino acids. The DNA for the CDR3 is TGTGCCAGTAGTAACCCCCTACAGGGAATGAGTGAAAAACTGTTTTTT. This gives the protein CASSNPLQGMSEKLFF.

This chain uses TRBV18 with TRBJ2-3; tentative D call: TRBD2 (5 bases). Germline V gives CDR1 KGHSH, CDR2 LQKENI. V lost 5 bases, J lost 3 bases, and 15 bases lay in between. The CDR3 has 15 amino acids. CDR3 in amino acids: CASSIGPAVTDTQYF. The CDR3 coding sequence is TGTGCCAGCTCAATAGGGCCAGCGGTAACAGATACGCAGTATTTT.

The V call is TRBV7-9, the J call TRBJ2-5, with 13 bases lining up with TRBD2. The CDR3 spans 17 residues. Germline CDR1 is SEHNR and CDR2 is FQNEAQ (reference sequence). Losses at the gene ends were 4 bases for V and 1 base for J; bases not matched to a gene: 6. The CDR3 sequence: CASSSRLAGGLQETQYF. Written as DNA, the CDR3 is TGTGCCAGCAGCTCGCGACTAGCGGGAGGCCTCCAAGAGACCCAGTACTTC.

The chain has TRBV5-1 and TRBJ2-1; 7 nucleotides match TRBD1. J was trimmed by 0 bases and V by 6 bases; bases with no gene match: 6. The germline gives CDR1 SGHRS, CDR2 YFSETQ. The CDR3 consists of 15 residues. The CDR3 loop reads CASKLTGPSYNEQFF. CDR3 sequence (DNA): TGCGCCAGCAAATTGACAGGGCCCTCCTACAATGAGCAGTTCTTC.

This chain links TRBV30 with TRBJ2-5; tentatively, D is TRBD2 (5 bases). The CDR3 consists of 12 residues. Germline assignment: CDR1 GTSNPN and CDR2 SVGIG (reference sequence). Trimming cost V 4 bases and J 4 bases, with 10 bases left between them. The CDR3 protein is CAWTSSGETQYF. The CDR3 region has the DNA TGTGCCTGGACTAGCTCGGGAGAGACCCAGTACTTC.